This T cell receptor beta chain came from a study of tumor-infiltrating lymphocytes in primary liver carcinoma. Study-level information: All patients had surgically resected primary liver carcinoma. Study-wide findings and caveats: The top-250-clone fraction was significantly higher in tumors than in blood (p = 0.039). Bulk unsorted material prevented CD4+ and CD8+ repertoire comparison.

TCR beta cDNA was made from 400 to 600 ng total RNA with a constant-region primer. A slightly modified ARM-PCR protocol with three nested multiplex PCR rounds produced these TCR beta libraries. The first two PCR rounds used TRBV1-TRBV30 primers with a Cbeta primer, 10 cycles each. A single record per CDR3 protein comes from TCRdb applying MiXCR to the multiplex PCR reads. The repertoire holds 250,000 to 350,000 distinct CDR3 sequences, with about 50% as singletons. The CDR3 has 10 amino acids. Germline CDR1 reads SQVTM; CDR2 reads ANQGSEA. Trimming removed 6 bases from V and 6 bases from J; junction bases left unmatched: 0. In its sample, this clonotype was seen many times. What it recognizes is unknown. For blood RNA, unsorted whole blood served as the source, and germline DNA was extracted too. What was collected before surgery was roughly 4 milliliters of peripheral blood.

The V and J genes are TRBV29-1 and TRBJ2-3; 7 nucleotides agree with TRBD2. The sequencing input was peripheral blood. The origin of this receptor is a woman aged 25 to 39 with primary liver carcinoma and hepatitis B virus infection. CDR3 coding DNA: TGCAGCGTCGGGGGGGATACGCAGTATTTT. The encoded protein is CSVGGDTQYF.